The rows below give T cell receptor beta chains drawn from one sample of a study of blood T cell repertoires in COVID-19. The data were produced by immunoSEQ multiplex PCR, yet TCRdb's version contains in-frame clones alone and is incomplete. The sample has some 130,000 clones, just over 75% seen once; the top ten hold more than 10%. Sequencing input: peripheral blood. These receptors all come from a human donor in a cohort sampled during active COVID-19. The conserved cysteine and the conserved F or W are not part of the CDR3 here. Fields, in order: V gene, CDR3 protein.

V gene: TRBV7-9
CDR3 protein: ASTNGGSGGYT

V gene: TRBV19
CDR3 protein: ASSIGQGADTQY

V gene: TRBV7-3
CDR3 protein: ASSFPHSGANVLT

V gene: TRBV7-9
CDR3 protein: ASSIKTGLNTEAF

V gene: TRBV4-1
CDR3 protein: ASSPYGLSEAF

V gene: TRBV3-1/TRBV3-2
CDR3 protein: ASRSGQYEQY

V gene: TRBV5-1
CDR3 protein: ASSSTGATEAF

V gene: TRBV7-2
CDR3 protein: ASSHRGYTNYGYT

V gene: TRBV6-5
CDR3 protein: ASSYSRTGDSDEQF

V gene: TRBV5-4
CDR3 protein: ASSLAGGGVSYEQY

V gene: TRBV3-1/TRBV3-2
CDR3 protein: ASSQDLRGSYNEQF

V gene: TRBV30
CDR3 protein: AWSVWGQGDVWQY

V gene: TRBV28
CDR3 protein: ASSPYTGGVSDTQY

V gene: TRBV5-6
CDR3 protein: ASSSSGGAAYNEQF

V gene: TRBV5-8
CDR3 protein: ASSLRSYEQY

V gene: TRBV6-4
CDR3 protein: ASSDSSSGGNNEQF

V gene: TRBV19
CDR3 protein: ASSIEGQANQETQY

V gene: TRBV9
CDR3 protein: ASSGRTGRNTEAF

V gene: TRBV7-7
CDR3 protein: ASSAGQGPAYEQY

V gene: TRBV28
CDR3 protein: ASRHSAGQGGEQY

V gene: TRBV18
CDR3 protein: ASSSDRAPDTQY

V gene: TRBV5-1
CDR3 protein: ASSLGAGGPGETQY

V gene: TRBV2
CDR3 protein: ASRLAGASYEQY

V gene: TRBV6-2/TRBV6-3
CDR3 protein: ASSPRGNQPQH

V gene: TRBV19
CDR3 protein: ASRDRVNEQY

V gene: TRBV6-1
CDR3 protein: ASSEFGTDNQPQH